This TCR beta chain derives from a study of OX40 agonist ivuxolimab in advanced cancers. As for the study in general: The dose-escalation cohort had hepatocellular carcinoma, melanoma, renal cell or head and neck cancer. Three patients responded partially, comprising one with hepatocellular carcinoma and two with cutaneous melanoma.

Study-wide results and caveats: More expanded clones were seen, on average, in CD8+ T cells than in CD4+.

Remarks on this clone: The antigen is not known.

TCRdb's table, derived via immunoSEQ multiplex PCR, lists solely in-frame clones and lacks some. The sample lists 20,000 to 30,000 clones, nearly 80% occurring once. V dropped 4 bases and J dropped 5 bases, with 3 bases sitting between them. The CDR3 spans 11 residues. The germline V gene encodes CDR1 MNHEY and CDR2 SVGAGI. This TCR came from an adult with an advanced solid tumor such as melanoma, head and neck, liver or kidney cancer. The material sequenced was CD4+ or CD8+ T cells sorted from blood, taken in a trial of the OX40 agonist ivuxolimab. The chain couples TRBV6-5 to TRBJ2-1; no clear D gene. In nucleotides, the CDR3 is TGTGCCAGCAGTTTAGACAATGAGCAGTTCTTC. Translated, it gives CASSLDNEQFF.